This T cell receptor (beta chain) is drawn from a study of shared clonotypes between healthy human individuals. Whole-study results and caveats: Some clonotypes were shared by all four sorted-subset donors, while others were not shared. The non-shared ones had lower generation probabilities than the shared ones.

As regards this clone: The antigen is undetermined.

Clones were read by immunoSEQ multiplex PCR, and TCRdb kept only the in-frame ones, dropping some. The sample shows hundreds of thousands of clones, about 95% of them seen only once. V trimming: 6 bases; J trimming: 2 bases; junction bases outside the gene matches: 10. This CDR3 is built from 17 residues. Germline V CDR1 and CDR2: MNHEY, SMNVEV (reference sequence). As defined, naive CD8 cells were CD45RO-negative and positively selected for CCR7, with terminally differentiated effector memory CD45RA+ cells excluded. Only Caucasian adults living in Nashville, Tennessee served as donors. The source is a woman in her twenties or thirties in good health. Sequenced material: naive CD8+ T cells sorted from blood. This chain uses TRBV27 with TRBJ2-3, with 11 positions matching TRBD1. This CDR3 is CASRRGTGGIPTDTQYF. CDR3 DNA sequence: TGTGCCAGCAGGAGGGGGACAGGGGGGATCCCCACAGATACGCAGTATTTT.